The sequence of this TCR beta chain was determined in a study of blood T cell repertoires in COVID-19 (dated by TCRdb to 2020 to 2022). About the full investigation: Collaborator samples came from the United States, Italy and Spain and covered acute and convalescent phases of COVID-19. Samples came from the ongoing ImmuneRACE study (first 160 participants) plus 1,254 subjects from 6 global collaborators. HLA class I and class II types, where available, came from metadata supplied by the sample provider rather than from assay-based typing. The material from the prospective study consisted of cDNA or gDNA derived from T cells, B-cell-depleted T cells, or PBMCs. The sample metadata nearly always contained a de-identified subject ID, COVID-19 status, age in years and sex. A freely available public database, intended as a resource for researchers studying the immune response to SARS-CoV-2, is where the repertoires were released. The dataset comprised deeply sampled blood TCRbeta repertoires from subjects exposed to, actively infected with, or recovered from COVID-19. What the work shows at the level of the full study, not this receptor alone: Clinical and demographic metadata were provided uncurated, with the amount varying by source and participant.

On this clone: Its antigen remains unidentified. Base quality data are lacking; no much larger clone is found one base away.

TCRbeta CDR3 regions were amplified from genomic DNA by means of the immunoSEQ Assay, a bias-controlled multiplex PCR. Per the authors' processing: Nucleated cell counts per sample were estimated from amplification of reference gene primers within the assay. Sequence reads were collapsed and filtered to measure the absolute abundance of every unique TCRbeta CDR3 rearrangement. For each sample, productive Simpson clonality was calculated by taking the square root of Simpson's diversity index across productive rearrangements. TCRdb mirrors the immuneACCESS table, restricted to in-frame sequences. Some clones are absent from its copies; in checked studies, under half trace to an unresolved V gene, and the reason for the others is unknown. D and trimming come from the DNA, and the V and J calls and clone size come from that table. The sample profile shows 100,000 to 150,000 clones; approximately 90% of them were found once. The ten biggest clones cover 2.1% of the sample.

One collaborating source in Seattle enrolled patients during active infection and followed them longitudinally through the course of disease. Whole blood was collected in K2EDTA tubes by collaborating institutions according to the institutions' own protocols. For TCRbeta analysis, collaborator samples were shipped as frozen whole blood, as isolated PBMCs, or as DNA extracted from either sample type. The germline V and J ends show losses of 4 bases and 5 bases respectively, and no gene match explains 8 bases of the junction. The cysteine opens and the phenylalanine closes a CDR3 of 17 amino acids. The read is trimmed to its CDR3 DNA, 51 bases read in frame from base 1. CDR1 KGHDR and CDR2 SFDVKD are derived from the germline V gene.

This chain is built from TRBV24-1 and TRBJ2-5; the central 14 bases match TRBD2. Sequencing was done on a sample of peripheral blood. The sequence was obtained from a man between 45 and 60 years old with COVID-19, enrolled during active disease. The CDR3 here reads CATSDAGLAGDRETQYF. The base sequence is TGTGCCACCAGTGACGCGGGACTAGCGGGAGATCGGGAGACCCAGTACTTC.